The 26 T cell receptor beta chains listed next were all sequenced from one sample in a study of CD8+ T cells in alopecia areata. cDNA prepared by RNA extraction and subsequent reverse transcription served as the template for sequencing. Using immunoSEQ multiplex PCR, the repertoire was profiled, and TCRdb retains in-frame clones only, with some absent. This table has approximately 130,000 clones, 47% appearing once. Sequenced: NKG2D-low CD8+ T cells sorted from blood. These receptors originate from a human donor with alopecia areata.

The chain uses TRBV30 and TRBJ2-7; D remains unclear. The CDR3 sequence is 12 residues long. With 4 bases removed from V and 5 bases from J, the gap between germline ends came to 12 bases. Germline CDR1 is GTSNPN and CDR2 is SVGIG (reference sequence). CDR3 in amino acids: CAWTYEDHEQYF. The DNA for the CDR3 is TGTGCCTGGACCTATGAAGACCACGAGCAGTACTTC.

The chain carries TRBV5-6 and TRBJ2-7; D is unclear. Trimming pared 0 bases from V and 3 bases from J, leaving 4 bases between. Germline assignment: CDR1 SGHDT and CDR2 YYEEEE. CDR3 length: 12 amino acids. The CDR3 coding sequence is TGTGCCAGCAGCTTGGGCCGCTACGAGCAGTACTTC. This translates into CASSLGRYEQYF. Full variable domain (rest looked up from reference TRBV5-6 and TRBJ2-7): DAGVTQSPTHLIKTRGQQVTLRCSPKSGHDTVSWYQQALGQGPQFIFQYYEEEERQRGNFPDRFSGHQFPNYSSELNVNALLLGDSALYLCASSLGRYEQYFGPGTRLTVT.

The J gene is TRBJ1-1, the V gene TRBV30; D is undetermined. The CDR3 is 13 residues long. The germline V and J ends were trimmed by 0 bases and 1 base, with 6 bases remaining between them. Germline V lookup: CDR1 GTSNPN, CDR2 SVGIG (reference sequence). The chain's CDR3 is CAWSVDENTEAFF. The CDR3 bases are TGTGCCTGGAGTGTAGACGAGAACACTGAAGCTTTCTTT.

The V gene is TRBV27, the J gene TRBJ2-7; D gene unclear. This CDR3 is 13 amino acids long. Germline V gene sequence: CDR1 MNHEY, CDR2 SMNVEV (reference sequence). Trimming pared 2 bases from V and 2 bases from J, leaving 7 bases between. The CDR3 sequence: CASSLRTAYEQYF. The CDR3 bases are TGTGCCAGCAGTTTAAGAACTGCCTACGAGCAGTACTTC.

The CDR3 coding sequence is TGTGCCAGTTCGGGAGTCACTGAAGCTTTCTTT. It translates to CASSGVTEAFF. The chain combines TRBV2 with TRBJ1-1; no clear D gene. The V end was cut by 9 bases, the J end by 4 bases, with 9 bases between. This CDR3 has 11 residues. CDR1 SNHLY and CDR2 FYNNEI come from the germline V gene.

This clone has a handful of counts. The gene calls are TRBV12-5 and TRBJ1-5; 7 nucleotides match TRBD1. Germline V lookup: CDR1 LGHNT, CDR2 FRNRAP. V lost 0 bases to trimming and J lost 6 bases; unmatched junction nucleotides: 8. The CDR3 is 16 residues long. The CDR3 loop reads CASGLVPGQEGQPQHF. CDR3 sequence (DNA): TGTGCTAGTGGTTTGGTACCCGGACAGGAGGGTCAGCCCCAGCATTTT.

This clone was detected only a few times. This rearrangement joins TRBV29-1 to TRBJ2-7; 15 bases line up with TRBD2. This CDR3 contains 14 residues. Germline values: CDR1 SQVTM, CDR2 ANQGSEA. The trim removed 0 bases at V and 6 bases at J, leaving 0 bases unmatched. The chain's CDR3 is CSVEEGLAGGEQYF. The CDR3, as DNA: TGCAGCGTTGAAGAGGGACTAGCGGGAGGCGAGCAGTACTTC.

The chain combines TRBV29-1 with TRBJ2-1; 7 nucleotides agree with TRBD1. Germline loops: CDR1 SQVTM, CDR2 ANQGSEA. V lost 4 bases and J lost 3; bases outside the gene matches: 6. CDR3 length equals 14 residues. CDR3: CSVADRDGYNEQFF. CDR3 bases: TGCAGCGTTGCTGACAGGGATGGCTACAATGAGCAGTTCTTC.

V gene TRBV10-3 combines with J gene TRBJ2-5; tentatively, D is TRBD1 (6 bases). Trimming pared 6 bases from V and 4 bases from J, leaving 9 bases between. The CDR3 has 12 residues. Germline V CDR1 and CDR2: ENHRY, SYGVKD. This CDR3 reads CAIRQDRETQYF. As DNA, the CDR3 is TGTGCCATCAGACAGGACAGAGAGACCCAGTACTTC.

The rearrangement joins TRBV29-1 to TRBJ2-5; tentative D call: TRBD2 (6 bases). There are 12 residues in the CDR3. Germline loops: CDR1 SQVTM, CDR2 ANQGSEA. Between the trimmed V and J ends, which lost 4 bases and 3 bases, there was a span of 9 bases. The DNA of the CDR3 is TGCAGCGTTGTTGGAGGGGAAGAGACCCAGTACTTC. Its protein is CSVVGGEETQYF.

This clone occurred a few times. The chain carries TRBV10-3 and TRBJ2-1; D is uncertain. V dropped 8 bases and J dropped 5 bases, with 10 bases sitting between them. Germline lookup yields CDR1 ENHRY and CDR2 SYGVKD. The CDR3 extends over 12 amino acids. This chain's CDR3 is CAIGSTDNEQFF. CDR3 nucleotides: TGTGCCATCGGGTCCACGGACAATGAGCAGTTCTTC.

This chain links TRBV2 with TRBJ2-7; D remains ambiguous. Between the trimmed V and J ends, which lost 7 bases and 3 bases, there was a span of 16 bases. Germline CDR1 is SNHLY and CDR2 is FYNNEI. This CDR3 is built from 14 residues. CDR3 sequence: CASKGVVEDYEQYF. CDR3 nucleotide sequence: TGTGCCAGCAAAGGAGTCGTCGAGGACTACGAGCAGTACTTC.

About this clone itself: Other DNA sequences in this sample translate to the same CDR3. The gene calls are TRBV4-1 and TRBJ2-7; D might be TRBD2 (6 bases). CDR1 is MGHRA and CDR2 is YSYEKL in the germline V gene. The CDR3 spans 13 residues. The V gene lost 0 bases and the J gene lost 7 bases, with 10 bases spanning the gap. CDR3 amino acids: CASSQDWAGEQYF. The CDR3 DNA sequence: TGCGCCAGCAGCCAAGATTGGGCGGGGGAGCAGTACTTC.

The chain joins TRBV4-1 to TRBJ1-5; 8 bases are shared with TRBD1. CDR1 MGHRA and CDR2 YSYEKL come from the germline V gene. Trimming cost V 1 base and J 6 bases; bases outside gene matches: 8. The CDR3 covers 16 residues. CDR3 nucleotides: TGCGCCAGCAGCCAAGTCGGGACAGGAACGGTTCAGCCCCAGCATTTT. This translates into CASSQVGTGTVQPQHF.

The chain carries TRBV20-1 and TRBJ1-6, with D uncertain. V was trimmed by 5 bases and J by 11 bases, leaving 10 bases between them. Germline values: CDR1 DFQATT, CDR2 SNEGSKA (reference sequence). The CDR3 has 11 residues. CDR3 region: CSADPETPLHF. CDR3 sequence (DNA): TGCAGTGCTGACCCGGAAACACCCCTCCACTTT.

V is TRBV7-2 and J is TRBJ2-3; 10 positions match TRBD2. CDR1 is SGHTA and CDR2 is FQGNSA in the germline V gene. This CDR3 spans 15 amino acids. V was clipped by 3 bases and J by 3 bases; unmatched bases: 3. The CDR3 nucleotides are TGTGCCAGCAGCTTCGGACTAGCGGTTACAGATACGCAGTATTTT. Translated, it gives CASSFGLAVTDTQYF.

This clone has just one count. This chain joins TRBV7-8 and TRBJ1-5; 9 bases agree with TRBD1. The CDR3 extends over 14 amino acids. Germline V gene sequence: CDR1 SGHVS, CDR2 FQNEAQ. J was trimmed by 4 bases and V by 5 bases; bases with no gene match: 3. The CDR3 DNA is TGTGCCAGCAGCGAAGGACAGGGGAATCAGCCCCAGCATTTT. Its protein product is CASSEGQGNQPQHF.

This clone has only a few counts. The V and J genes are TRBV7-9 and TRBJ2-5; a weak D match, TRBD2 (5 bases). Germline values: CDR1 SEHNR, CDR2 FQNEAQ (reference sequence). The V gene lost 5 bases and the J gene lost 5 bases, with 12 bases spanning the gap. This CDR3 contains 13 residues. CDR3 amino acids: CASSLPGEETQYF. CDR3 sequence (DNA): TGTGCCAGCAGCCTCCCCGGGGAGGAGACCCAGTACTTC.

This chain joins TRBV30 and TRBJ2-2; D not resolved. Germline lookup yields CDR1 GTSNPN and CDR2 SVGIG (reference sequence). Trimming stripped 3 bases from V and 6 bases from J, with 8 bases between. The CDR3 totals 12 residues. CDR3 in amino acids: CAWSADPGELFF. CDR3 in DNA: TGTGCCTGGAGCGCCGACCCCGGGGAGCTGTTTTTT. Supplemented by reference TRBV30 and TRBJ2-2, the full variable domain reads SQTIHQWPATLVQPVGSPLSLECTVEGTSNPNLYWYRQAAGRGLQLLFYSVGIGQISSEVPQNLSASRPQDRQFILSSKKLLLSDSGFYLCAWSADPGELFFGEGSRLTVL.

The J gene is TRBJ2-5, the V gene TRBV5-1; the match to TRBD1 covers 7 bases. After removal of 6 bases from V and 2 bases from J, the junction contained 1 base not matched to a gene. The CDR3 covers 12 residues. CDR1 is SGHRS, CDR2 YFSETQ, per germline. The DNA for the CDR3 is TGCGCCAGCACGGACAGGCAAGAGACCCAGTACTTC. As protein: CASTDRQETQYF. Full variable domain (missing parts from reference TRBV5-1 and TRBJ2-5): KAGVTQTPRYLIKTRGQQVTLSCSPISGHRSVSWYQQTPGQGLQFLFEYFSETQRNKGNFPGRFSGRQFSNSRSEMNVSTLELGDSALYLCASTDRQETQYFGPGTRLLVL.

The rearrangement links TRBV30 to TRBJ2-7; D call uncertain. The CDR3 extends over 15 amino acids. Germline V lookup: CDR1 GTSNPN, CDR2 SVGIG (reference sequence). V was shortened by 4 bases and J by 3 bases, with 19 bases between the two germline ends. The CDR3 here is CAWNLGPQQLYEQYF. The CDR3, as DNA: TGTGCCTGGAATCTAGGCCCCCAACAACTCTACGAGCAGTACTTC.

The rearrangement links TRBV14 to TRBJ2-7; tentatively, D is TRBD1 (5 bases). The CDR3 is made up of 13 amino acids. The germline V gene has CDR1 SGHDN and CDR2 FVKESK. The V end was cut by 4 bases, the J end by 5 bases, with 12 bases between. In nucleotides, the CDR3 is TGTGCCAGCAGCCCACAGGAGCCTAACGAGCAGTACTTC. Its protein product is CASSPQEPNEQYF.

The chain is built from TRBV30 and TRBJ2-1; 15 bases fit TRBD2. The CDR3 is made up of 15 amino acids. Germline V CDR1 and CDR2: GTSNPN, SVGIG (reference sequence). The junction had 7 bases not matched to a gene; V was cut back by 3 bases and J by 10 bases. CDR3 amino acids: CAWSGLAGGPWEQFF. For the CDR3, the DNA is TGTGCCTGGAGCGGACTAGCGGGAGGGCCGTGGGAGCAGTTCTTC.

The sample holds a few counts of this clone. The chain has TRBV29-1 and TRBJ2-5, with D possibly matching TRBD1 (7 bases). The CDR3 has 10 residues. Germline CDR1 reads SQVTM; CDR2 reads ANQGSEA. The CDR3, as DNA: TGCATAACAGGGGAGGTGACCCAGTACTTC. It codes for CITGEVTQYF.

Only a few counts were recorded for this clone. This chain links TRBV6-5 with TRBJ2-4; TRBD1 is a possible D gene (5 bases). The CDR3 loop spans 14 amino acids. Germline-derived CDR1 and CDR2 are MNHEY and SVGAGI. Between the trimmed V and J ends, which lost 2 bases and 6 bases, there was a span of 11 bases. CDR3 amino acids: CASSYDSELNIQYF. The CDR3 DNA reads TGTGCCAGCAGTTACGACAGCGAATTAAACATTCAGTACTTC.

The chain is built from TRBV29-1 and TRBJ1-2; D might be TRBD1 (5 bases). Germline CDR1 SQVTM, CDR2 ANQGSEA. This CDR3 spans 13 amino acids. The V gene lost 7 bases and the J gene lost 8 bases, with 20 bases spanning the gap. The CDR3 DNA is TGCAGCGCCCGACCCGGGGGGTCGGAAGGCTACACCTTC. Its protein product is CSARPGGSEGYTF.